Below, one T cell receptor beta chain is given with its context. This specimen belongs to a study of blood T cell repertoires in COVID-19. Study processing details: Amplified reference gene primers provided the basis for estimating nucleated cell counts. Libraries were prepared by immunoSEQ multiplex PCR; TCRdb keeps only in-frame clonotypes and omits some of them. V, J and clone size are those of that table, while D and trimming were read from the DNA. The sample shows around 300,000 clones, 65% to 90% of them seen only once. Sequencing was performed on peripheral blood. The TCR originated in a woman aged 65 to 85 with COVID-19, enrolled during active disease.

The CDR3 protein is CASSLVAGAGELFF. The CDR3 DNA reads TGTGCCAGCAGCTTAGTTGCGGGGGCCGGGGAGCTGTTTTTT. The chain recombines TRBV11-3 with TRBJ2-2, with 7 bases identical to TRBD2. Germline CDR1 is SGHNT and CDR2 is YENEEA. The J segment lost 6 bases and the V segment lost 1 base, leaving 2 bases of the junction unmatched. The CDR3 has 14 residues.